A selection of T cell receptor beta chains follows, all from one sample in a study of cytotoxic CD8 clonotypes in ibrutinib-treated CLL. Profiling relied on immunoSEQ multiplex PCR, and the TCRdb table lists in-frame clones only, not all of them. The data hold 100,000 to 150,000 clones, with 70% to 90% observed a single time. Here the sequenced sample was PBMCs, taken after 24 months of ibrutinib treatment. These receptors came from a human donor with chronic lymphocytic leukemia. Both conserved end residues are part of each CDR3. A D gene is named only where the DNA matches it firmly. The size of a clone is reported for some rows only, either as once, few or many, or as a class for expanded clones.

>.|TRBV4-3|TRBJ2-7|.|14
CASSQDTWRNEQYF
TGCGCCAGCAGCCAAGATACGTGGCGGAACGAGCAGTACTTC
>.|TRBV5-1|TRBJ2-3|.|15
CASSSTGDYTDTQYF
TGCGCCAGCAGCAGCACAGGAGACTACACAGATACGCAGTATTTT
>.|TRBV7-8|TRBJ2-7|.|15
CASSLTGGPFYEQYF
TGTGCCAGCAGCTTAACCGGGGGTCCGTTCTACGAGCAGTACTTC
>.|TRBV7-9|TRBJ2-6|.|17
CASSSKGASRGANVLTF
TGTGCCAGCAGCTCTAAGGGAGCGTCCCGCGGGGCCAACGTCCTGACTTTC
>.|TRBV27|TRBJ1-6|.|15
CASSRTLLRDSPLHF
TGTGCCAGCAGCCGGACACTCCTTCGGGATTCACCCCTCCACTTT
>.|TRBV29-1|TRBJ1-1|.|13
CSVGPLVPTEAFF
TGCAGCGTTGGCCCCTTGGTCCCCACTGAAGCTTTCTTT
>.|TRBV7-2|TRBJ2-3|.|14
CASSLYGGTDTQYF
TGTGCCAGCAGCTTATATGGTGGCACAGATACGCAGTATTTT
>TRBD2|TRBV7-6|TRBJ2-3|.|14
CASGAGSSTDTQYF
TGTGCCAGCGGAGCGGGGAGCAGCACAGATACGCAGTATTTT
>.|TRBV7-2|TRBJ2-4|.|14
CASSLGLRYGIQYF
TGTGCCAGCAGCTTAGGGCTTCGATATGGCATTCAGTACTTC
>.|TRBV7-2|TRBJ2-7|.|16
CASSLGGRGTPSEQYF
TGTGCCAGCAGCTTAGGGGGTCGCGGGACACCATCTGAGCAGTACTTC
>.|TRBV4-3|TRBJ2-5|.|17
CASSQDSGVVGAETQYF
TGCGCCAGCAGCCAAGATTCGGGGGTAGTGGGGGCAGAGACCCAGTACTTC
>.|TRBV7-2|TRBJ1-6|.|15
CASSFRDRQNSPLHF
TGTGCCAGCAGCTTCCGGGACCGGCAAAATTCACCCCTCCACTTT
>.|TRBV10-3|TRBJ2-3|.|17
CAIISWGQPASTDTQYF
TGTGCCATAATCTCGTGGGGTCAGCCAGCTAGCACAGATACGCAGTATTTT
>.|TRBV18|TRBJ1-1|once|15
CASSPAGRMNTEAFF
TGTGCCAGCTCACCGGCAGGGAGGATGAACACTGAAGCTTTCTTT
>TRBD2|TRBV30|TRBJ2-1|.|15
CAWRGTSGGYNEQFF
TGTGCCTGGAGAGGGACTAGCGGGGGGTACAATGAGCAGTTCTTC
>TRBD2|TRBV7-7|TRBJ2-1|.|16
CASSLEGLAGIDEQFF
TGTGCTAGCAGCTTAGAGGGACTAGCGGGAATCGATGAGCAGTTCTTC
>.|TRBV29-1|TRBJ1-1|.|11
CSVRRDTEAFF
TGCAGCGTTCGCAGGGACACTGAAGCTTTCTTT
>TRBD1|TRBV6-5|TRBJ2-1|.|15
CASRTAGTGTNEQFF
TGTGCCAGCAGAACTGCCGGGACAGGGACCAATGAGCAGTTCTTC
>TRBD2|TRBV7-8|TRBJ2-4|.|18
CASSGDQRGYSAKNIQYF
TGTGCCAGCAGCGGTGACCAGCGGGGGTATTCGGCCAAAAACATTCAGTACTTC
>.|TRBV7-2|TRBJ2-1|.|12
CASRPQINEQFF
TGTGCCAGCAGGCCCCAAATAAATGAGCAGTTCTTC
>TRBD1|TRBV18|TRBJ2-7|.|15
CASSLNGQGAYEQYF
TGTGCCAGCTCTTTGAATGGACAGGGGGCCTACGAGCAGTACTTC
>TRBD1|TRBV18|TRBJ1-1|.|15
CASSIAGGRNTEAFF
TGTGCCAGCTCAATCGCAGGGGGCAGGAACACTGAAGCTTTCTTT
>TRBD1|TRBV5-1|TRBJ2-7|few|15
CASSLSDRGIYEQYF
TGCGCCAGCAGCTTGTCGGACAGGGGTATCTACGAGCAGTACTTC
>.|TRBV6-5|TRBJ1-1|.|16
CASSYSAGKGGTEAFF
TGTGCCAGCAGTTACTCGGCAGGGAAAGGAGGCACTGAAGCTTTCTTT
>TRBD1|TRBV20-1|TRBJ1-1|few|11
CSAQRQGRAFF
TGCAGTGCCCAACGACAGGGGAGAGCTTTCTTT
>.|TRBV29-1|TRBJ1-2|.|14
CSVEEPGTWDGYTF
TGCAGCGTTGAAGAGCCGGGCACCTGGGATGGCTACACCTTC
>.|TRBV7-2|TRBJ2-3|.|17
CASSSRLRGDSSDTQYF
TGTGCCAGCAGCTCCCGACTTAGAGGAGACAGTTCAGATACGCAGTATTTT
>TRBD1|TRBV9|TRBJ2-7|.|15
CASSAAWDRPYEQYF
TGTGCCAGCAGCGCAGCGTGGGACAGGCCTTACGAGCAGTACTTC
>.|TRBV7-2|TRBJ2-5|.|14
CASSLAPRGETQYF
TGTGCCAGCAGCTTAGCGCCCAGGGGAGAGACCCAGTACTTC
>TRBD1|TRBV28|TRBJ2-1|once|16
CASSSGGTGSYNEQFF
TGTGCCAGCAGCTCGGGTGGGACAGGCTCCTACAATGAGCAGTTCTTC
>TRBD1|TRBV9|TRBJ1-2|.|14
CASGWGDRGDGYTF
TGTGCCAGCGGATGGGGGGACAGGGGAGATGGCTACACCTTC
>.|TRBV7-8|TRBJ1-5|.|13
CASSFRLTQPQHF
TGTGCCAGCAGCTTTAGGTTGACCCAGCCCCAGCATTTT
>TRBD2|TRBV9|TRBJ2-2|few|17
CASSVSTGLDYTGELFF
TGTGCCAGCAGCGTTTCCACGGGACTAGACTACACCGGGGAGCTGTTTTTT
>.|TRBV2|TRBJ2-1|.|18
CASSDRPEGLSSYNEQFF
TGTGCCAGCAGTGATAGGCCCGAGGGCTTGAGCTCCTACAATGAGCAGTTCTTC
>TRBD1|TRBV9|TRBJ2-1|.|15
CASSVEGTGFDEQFF
TGTGCCAGCAGCGTAGAGGGGACAGGGTTCGATGAGCAGTTCTTC
>.|TRBV30|TRBJ1-6|.|13
CAWSRGLDSPLHF
TGTGCCTGGAGTCGAGGCCTAGACTCACCCCTCCACTTT
>.|TRBV2|TRBJ2-7|.|13
CASSERQTYEQYF
TGTGCCAGCAGTGAGAGGCAGACCTACGAGCAGTACTTC
>.|TRBV29-1|TRBJ2-5|.|13
CSVDVRRQETQYF
TGCAGCGTTGATGTGCGGCGGCAAGAGACCCAGTACTTC
>.|TRBV7-2|TRBJ2-5|.|11
CASSLKETQYF
TGTGCCAGCAGCTTAAAAGAGACCCAGTACTTC
>.|TRBV2|TRBJ2-5|.|14
CASSVQGVQETQYF
TGTGCCAGCAGTGTACAGGGAGTCCAAGAGACCCAGTACTTC
>TRBD2|TRBV9|TRBJ2-2|.|15
CASSVDGGYTGELFF
TGTGCCAGCAGCGTAGACGGGGGGTACACCGGGGAGCTGTTTTTT
>.|TRBV5-8|TRBJ1-1|.|16
CAGAPGAKRMNTEAFF
TGTGCCGGCGCCCCCGGTGCCAAGCGTATGAACACTGAAGCTTTCTTT
>.|TRBV2|TRBJ2-6|.|16
CASSGARMRGANVLTF
TGTGCCAGCAGTGGGGCCAGGATGCGAGGGGCCAACGTCCTGACTTTC
>TRBD2|TRBV4-2|TRBJ2-3|.|16
CASSHGQRGDWDTQYF
TGTGCCAGCAGCCACGGACAGCGGGGGGACTGGGATACGCAGTATTTT
>TRBD1|TRBV11-2|TRBJ1-2|.|13
CASSPNVGGGYTF
TGTGCCAGCAGCCCGAACGTAGGGGGCGGCTACACCTTC
>.|TRBV10-3|TRBJ2-1|.|21
CAISEPKRTRQRSTSYNEQFF
TGTGCCATCAGTGAGCCGAAGAGGACCCGACAGCGGAGTACATCCTACAATGAGCAGTTCTTC
>TRBD2|TRBV6-5|TRBJ2-2|few|15
CATEASGESTGELFF
TGTGCCACCGAAGCTAGCGGGGAAAGCACCGGGGAGCTGTTTTTT
>.|TRBV4-3|TRBJ1-1|once|15
CASSHFGAGVTEAFF
TGCGCCAGCAGCCATTTTGGGGCAGGGGTCACTGAAGCTTTCTTT
>.|TRBV5-1|TRBJ2-5|.|15
CASSSQPGPQETQYF
TGCGCCAGCAGCTCGCAACCCGGGCCCCAAGAGACCCAGTACTTC
>.|TRBV9|TRBJ1-3|.|17
CASSVAPGQVAGNTIYF
TGTGCCAGCAGCGTAGCTCCGGGGCAGGTAGCTGGAAACACCATATATTTT
>TRBD1|TRBV27|TRBJ2-1|.|15
CASSDRDRADNEQFF
TGTGCCAGCAGTGACCGGGACAGGGCGGACAATGAGCAGTTCTTC
>TRBD1|TRBV6-5|TRBJ1-4|once|15
CASRPGQGGNEKLFF
TGTGCCAGCAGACCTGGACAGGGGGGGAATGAAAAACTGTTTTTT
>TRBD2|TRBV7-2|TRBJ2-3|.|17
CASSLIGAGGPTDTQYF
TGTGCCAGCAGCTTAATTGGTGCGGGGGGGCCTACAGATACGCAGTATTTT
>.|TRBV10-3|TRBJ1-1|.|15
CAISERQGKNTEAFF
TGTGCCATCAGTGAACGTCAGGGGAAGAACACTGAAGCTTTCTTT
>.|TRBV5-1|TRBJ2-1|.|15
CASSPGPEVYNEQFF
TGCGCCAGCAGCCCAGGGCCCGAAGTTTACAATGAGCAGTTCTTC
>.|TRBV10-3|TRBJ2-3|.|15
CAISDGGISTDTQYF
TGTGCCATCAGTGATGGTGGGATTAGCACAGATACGCAGTATTTT